This T cell receptor beta chain was captured in a study of blood T cell repertoires in COVID-19. Study context: Researchers got acute and convalescent COVID-19 samples from the United States, Italy and Spain. PBMCs, B-cell-depleted T cells, or T cells provided the cDNA or gDNA that made up the material.

In the authors' methods: Quantification of nucleated cells was approximated via reference gene primer amplification. The table came from immunoSEQ multiplex PCR; TCRdb's copy has only in-frame clones and leaves some out. V, J and clone size are taken as reported in that table, and D and trimming were inferred from the DNA itself. The table includes 85,000 to 120,000 clones, around 87% detected once. A few counts support this clone. The material sequenced was peripheral blood. The receptor comes from a man aged 45 to 65 with active or convalescent COVID-19.

The CDR3 region is CASSQDTGSQRYGYTF. DNA of the CDR3: TGCGCCAGCAGCCAAGATACAGGGTCGCAGCGCTATGGCTACACCTTC. The chain employs TRBV4-1 and TRBJ1-2, with a tentative D call TRBD1 (6 bases). Germline CDR1 MGHRA, CDR2 YSYEKL. V was cut by 0 bases and J by 4 bases, with 15 bases left in between. The CDR3 is 16 amino acids.